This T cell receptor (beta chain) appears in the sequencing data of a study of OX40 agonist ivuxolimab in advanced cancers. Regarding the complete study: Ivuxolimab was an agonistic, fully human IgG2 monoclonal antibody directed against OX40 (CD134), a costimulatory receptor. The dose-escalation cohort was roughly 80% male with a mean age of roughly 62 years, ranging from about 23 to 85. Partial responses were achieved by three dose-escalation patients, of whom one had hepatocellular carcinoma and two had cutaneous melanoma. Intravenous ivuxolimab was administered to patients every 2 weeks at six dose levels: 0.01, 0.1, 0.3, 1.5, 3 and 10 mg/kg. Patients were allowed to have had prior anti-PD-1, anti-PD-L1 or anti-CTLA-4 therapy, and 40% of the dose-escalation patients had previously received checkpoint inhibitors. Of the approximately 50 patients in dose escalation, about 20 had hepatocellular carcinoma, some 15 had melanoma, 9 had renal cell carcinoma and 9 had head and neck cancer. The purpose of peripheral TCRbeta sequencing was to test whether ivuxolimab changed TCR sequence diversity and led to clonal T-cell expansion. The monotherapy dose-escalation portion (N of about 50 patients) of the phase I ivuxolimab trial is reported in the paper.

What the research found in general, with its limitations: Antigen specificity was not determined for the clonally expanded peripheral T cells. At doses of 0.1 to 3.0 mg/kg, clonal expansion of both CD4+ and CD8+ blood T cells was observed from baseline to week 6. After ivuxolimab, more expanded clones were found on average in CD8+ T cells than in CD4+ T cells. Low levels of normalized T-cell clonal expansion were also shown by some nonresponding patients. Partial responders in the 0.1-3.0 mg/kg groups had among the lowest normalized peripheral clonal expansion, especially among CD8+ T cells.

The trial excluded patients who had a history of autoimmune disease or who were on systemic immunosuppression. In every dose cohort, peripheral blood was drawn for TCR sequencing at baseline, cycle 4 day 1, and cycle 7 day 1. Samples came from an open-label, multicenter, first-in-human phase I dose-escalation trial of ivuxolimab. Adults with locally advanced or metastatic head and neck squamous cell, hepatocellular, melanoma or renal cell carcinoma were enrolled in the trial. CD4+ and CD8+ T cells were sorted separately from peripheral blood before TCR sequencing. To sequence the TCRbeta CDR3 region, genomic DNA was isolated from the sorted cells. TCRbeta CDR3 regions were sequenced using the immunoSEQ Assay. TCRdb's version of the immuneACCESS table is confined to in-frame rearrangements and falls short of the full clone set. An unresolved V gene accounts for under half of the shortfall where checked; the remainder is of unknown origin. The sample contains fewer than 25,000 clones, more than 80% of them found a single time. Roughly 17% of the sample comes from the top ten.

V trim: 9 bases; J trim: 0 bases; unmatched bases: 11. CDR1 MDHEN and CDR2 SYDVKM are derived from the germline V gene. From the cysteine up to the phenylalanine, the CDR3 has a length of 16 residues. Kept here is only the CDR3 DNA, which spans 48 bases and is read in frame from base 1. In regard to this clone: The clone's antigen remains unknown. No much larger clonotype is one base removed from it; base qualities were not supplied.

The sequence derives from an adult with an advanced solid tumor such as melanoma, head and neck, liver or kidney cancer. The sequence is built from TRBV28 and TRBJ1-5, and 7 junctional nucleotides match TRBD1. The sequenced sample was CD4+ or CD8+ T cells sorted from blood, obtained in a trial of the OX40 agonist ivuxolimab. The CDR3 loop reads CASVDFGQASNQPQHF. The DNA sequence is TGTGCCAGTGTTGACTTTGGACAGGCTAGCAATCAGCCCCAGCATTTT.